This entry features one TCR beta chain sequence. Its antigen is currently unknown. Sequencing was performed with immunoSEQ multiplex PCR; in TCRdb, only in-frame clones are kept and a portion is missing. Of under 150,000 clones listed, about 90% are singletons. These data come from a study of T cell responses to AZD1222 COVID-19 vaccine. Findings and limits, study-wide: Donors skewed white British and female; clonal diversity was possibly underestimated. Researchers took repertoire samples only after the peak T cell response had come.

The germline gives CDR1 KGHDR, CDR2 SFDVKD. The CDR3 length is 14 residues. V was pared by 3 bases and J by 0 bases, with 6 bases between. Sequenced material: peripheral blood, taken 28 days after the second AZD1222 dose. V and J are TRBV24-1 and TRBJ2-3; D not certain. This sequence was found in an adult who received the AZD1222 COVID-19 vaccine. The CDR3 sequence is CATSDPRSTDTQYF. The CDR3 bases are TGTGCCACCAGTGATCCCAGGAGCACAGATACGCAGTATTTT.